This T cell receptor beta chain stems from a study of T cells in Graves' hyperthyroidism and ophthalmopathy. What was amplified from RNA transcripts were TCR beta CDR3 regions. Researchers ran a first-round RT-PCR on the TCR CDR3 using the HTBI primer set. One entry per CDR3 protein, called by TCRdb with MiXCR from the multiplex PCR reads. Of approximately 870,000 distinct CDR3 sequences listed, roughly 40% are singletons. The sample holds many counts of this clonotype. No antigen is known for it. Germline V lookup: CDR1 KGHDR, CDR2 SFDVKD. The CDR3 loop spans 13 amino acids. Trimming took 10 bases from V and 7 from J, leaving 18 bases between them. Diagnosis rested on symptoms, serum thyroxine and TRAb, thyroid ultrasound, and orbital computed tomography. Overall study results and limits: Most thyroid-expanded clonotypes above 0.001 were also found in blood.

The V call is TRBV24-1, the J call TRBJ2-5; D is uncertain. This TCR was recovered from a man aged 18-30 years with Graves' hyperthyroidism. The sequenced sample consisted of blood. CDR3 amino acids: CATRSGPTGTQYF. The CDR3 nucleotides are TGTGCCACTCGCTCCGGGCCAACGGGGACCCAGTACTTC.